These 4 T cell receptor beta chains share one sample of origin, sequenced in a study of CD8 T cells in Susac syndrome. Random hexamers were used to reverse transcribe the RNA input (0.5 to 1 ug). In TCRdb, the immunoSEQ multiplex PCR reads were re-called with MiXCR into one record per CDR3 protein. The sample contains 200,000 to 250,000 distinct CDR3 sequences, 95% of which appear only once. Sequencing was carried out using CD4+ T cells from PBMCs. Receptors originate from a human donor with multiple sclerosis.

Here the CDR3 DNA reads TGTGCCACCAGCAGACCTCCACAGGGAGAGCAGTACTTC. Translation: CATSRPPQGEQYF. The rearrangement links TRBV15 to TRBJ2-7; perhaps TRBD1 as D (6 bases). This CDR3 region has 13 residues. Germline lookup yields CDR1 LNHNV and CDR2 YYDKDF (reference sequence). V was cut by 2 bases and J by 7 bases, with 12 bases left in between.

The rearrangement uses TRBV30 and TRBJ1-1; TRBD1 is a possible D gene (5 bases). The CDR3 runs to 14 residues. The germline CDR1 and CDR2 sequences are GTSNPN and SVGIG (reference sequence). Trimming left V 3 bases short and J 0 bases short, with 11 bases between. CDR3 DNA: TGTGCCTGGAGCCGAGGGGTTGTGAACACTGAAGCTTTCTTT. It translates to CAWSRGVVNTEAFF.

The chain is built from TRBV3-1 and TRBJ2-2; D unresolved. The length of the CDR3 is 13 residues. V lost 4 bases and J 7 bases, leaving 10 bases between the germline ends. The germline CDR1 and CDR2 sequences are LGHDT and YNNKEL (reference sequence). CDR3 region: CASSLRAGGELFF. The CDR3 DNA reads TGTGCCAGCAGCCTACGGGCTGGCGGGGAGCTGTTTTTT.

The chain recombines TRBV27 with TRBJ1-2, with a weak D call TRBD1 (5 bases). Germline loops: CDR1 MNHEY, CDR2 SMNVEV (reference sequence). Trimming removed 6 bases at V and 4 bases at J, with 15 bases between. The CDR3 extends over 14 amino acids. CDR3 sequence reads: CASSLVGGVYGYTF. The DNA for the CDR3 is TGTGCCAGCAGCCTCGTGGGGGGGGTCTATGGCTACACCTTC.